This T cell receptor beta chain was obtained from a study of CD8+CD57+ T cells in acquired aplastic anemia. About the study: Sequencing produced an average of roughly 10 million reads per healthy donor for CD4+ cells.

Profiling that covered TCR beta VDJ and CDR3 relied on genomic DNA as its template. TCRdb independently ran MiXCR on the reads; one entry per CDR3 protein. There are roughly 86,000 distinct CDR3 sequences in the sample; approximately 46% occur only once, and about 68% lies in the top ten. There are many counts of this clonotype. The clonotype comes from a human donor in good health, serving as a control. The sample was sorted CD4+, CD8+, or CD8+CD57+ T cells (not recorded which) from PBMCs.

CDR3 DNA: TGCAGCCTCAGGGGTGGGGGCACAGATACGCAGTATTTT. Translated: CSLRGGGTDTQYF. This chain connects TRBV29-1 to TRBJ2-3; D perhaps matches TRBD1 (6 bases). There are 13 residues in the CDR3. The V gene's germline CDR1 is SQVTM and CDR2 ANQGSEA. Trimming cost V 8 bases and J 1 base, with 13 bases left between them.